These 29 T cell receptor beta chains originate from one sample sequenced in a study of blood T cell repertoires in COVID-19. Clones were read by immunoSEQ multiplex PCR, and TCRdb kept only the in-frame ones, dropping some. Seen here are fewer than 100,000 clones, 75% to 85% observed once, and the top ten hold over 9%. The sequencing input was peripheral blood. Source of these receptors: a woman in her 70s with acute or convalescent COVID-19.

The rearrangement uses TRBV5-1 and TRBJ1-3; 8 bases agree with TRBD1. The CDR3 contains 14 residues. Trimming at V came to 10 bases and at J to 0 bases, leaving 6 bases not matched to a gene. Germline CDR1 is SGHRS and CDR2 is YFSETQ. Here the CDR3 DNA reads TGCGCCTCAGGGACAGGAGGCTCTGGAAACACCATATATTTT. Translation: CASGTGGSGNTIYF.

This chain joins TRBV30 and TRBJ1-2, with 10 nucleotides matching TRBD1. The J segment lost 4 bases and the V segment lost 4 bases, leaving 6 bases of the junction unmatched. The CDR3 contains 14 residues. The germline gives CDR1 GTSNPN, CDR2 SVGIG (reference sequence). DNA for the CDR3: TGTGCCTGGACCTCCGGACAGGGGGGCTATGGCTACACCTTC. Translated, it gives CAWTSGQGGYGYTF.

This clone has more than one count but fewer than ten. J is TRBJ2-7 and V is TRBV4-1, with D perhaps matching TRBD2 (7 bases). The CDR3 runs 15 residues. V was clipped by 4 bases and J by 4 bases, with 17 bases between them. Germline V gene sequence: CDR1 MGHRA, CDR2 YSYEKL. The CDR3 DNA reads as TGCGCCAGCAGCCCCGGGCGAGGGGGGGTATACGAGCAGTACTTC. Its protein product is CASSPGRGGVYEQYF.

The genes are TRBV2 and TRBJ2-1; 10 nucleotides line up with TRBD1. Germline CDR1 is SNHLY and CDR2 is FYNNEI. With V trimmed by 6 bases and J by 4 bases, 6 bases remained unmatched. CDR3 length equals 15 residues. The CDR3 loop is CASRTGTGVYNEQFF. CDR3 nucleotides: TGTGCCAGCAGGACCGGGACAGGGGTTTACAATGAGCAGTTCTTC.

V usage is TRBV5-4 and J usage is TRBJ1-1, with D possibly matching TRBD1 (5 bases). Per germline, CDR1 SGHNT and CDR2 YYREEE (reference sequence). This CDR3 has 14 amino acids. Trimming shortened V by 3 bases and J by 6 bases, and 15 bases separated the two germline ends. The CDR3 coding sequence is TGTGCCAGCAGCTGGGCGGGGGGGAGGTCTGAAGCTTTCTTT. It is translated as CASSWAGGRSEAFF. The complete variable domain, with remaining parts taken from reference TRBV5-4 and TRBJ1-1, reads ETGVTQSPTHLIKTRGQQVTLRCSSQSGHNTVSWYQQALGQGPQFIFQYYREEENGRGNFPPRFSGLQFPNYSSELNVNALELDDSALYLCASSWAGGRSEAFFGQGTRLTVV.

The CDR3 nucleotides are TGCAGCGTTGAAAGAGCGGGAGCAGATACGCAGTATTTT. This sequence encodes CSVERAGADTQYF. This chain joins TRBV29-1 and TRBJ2-3; 8 nucleotides align to TRBD2. V was clipped by 2 bases and J by 4 bases; unmatched bases: 2. This CDR3 region has 13 residues. CDR1 and CDR2 (germline): SQVTM, ANQGSEA.

This clone has just one count. V is TRBV19 and J is TRBJ1-1; D may be TRBD1 (6 bases). Germline V gene data show CDR1 as LNHDA and CDR2 as SQIVND (reference sequence). The CDR3 extends over 14 amino acids. V shed 7 bases and J shed 1 base, with 13 bases lying between them. Here the CDR3 reads CASNTGGRNTEAFF. DNA for the CDR3: TGTGCCAGTAACACGGGGGGCCGGAACACTGAAGCTTTCTTT.

This clone was detected once. The chain joins TRBV20-1 to TRBJ2-2, with D unclear. Germline V gene data show CDR1 as DFQATT and CDR2 as SNEGSKA (reference sequence). The CDR3 runs 11 residues. The V end was cut by 0 bases, the J end by 7 bases, with 3 bases between. CDR3 nucleotides: TGCAGTGCTAGAGATCTCGGGGAGCTGTTTTTT. The encoded protein is CSARDLGELFF.

The chain couples TRBV7-2 to TRBJ1-5; no definite D call. This CDR3 has 14 residues. Trimming cost V 5 bases and J 3 bases, with 11 bases left between them. The V gene's germline CDR1 is SGHTA and CDR2 FQGNSA. The CDR3 protein is CASSHGRDNQPQHF. The DNA for the CDR3 is TGTGCCAGCAGCCACGGGAGGGACAATCAGCCCCAGCATTTT.

The chain joins TRBV4-2 to TRBJ1-1, with D possibly matching TRBD1 (6 bases). CDR1 is LGHNA and CDR2 is YNFKEQ in the germline V gene. Trimming cost V 0 bases and J 3 bases, with 8 bases left between them. The CDR3 has 14 residues. This CDR3 is CASSQDQGHTEAFF. In nucleotides, the CDR3 is TGTGCCAGCAGCCAAGATCAGGGGCACACTGAAGCTTTCTTT.

V usage is TRBV6-1 and J usage is TRBJ2-7; the match to TRBD2 covers 7 bases. Losses at the gene ends were 4 bases for V and 0 bases for J; bases not matched to a gene: 12. Germline V CDR1 and CDR2: MNHNS, SASEGT. The CDR3 covers 17 residues. The CDR3 spells CASSVSFAGALSYEQYF. CDR3 nucleotides: TGTGCCAGCAGTGTATCCTTCGCGGGAGCACTCTCCTACGAGCAGTACTTC.

The V call is TRBV19, the J call TRBJ2-1, with 11 positions matching TRBD2. J gave up 6 bases and V 6 bases, and 19 bases lay outside the gene matches. This CDR3 contains 19 residues. Per germline, CDR1 LNHDA and CDR2 SQIVND (reference sequence). The CDR3 DNA reads as TGTGCCAGTAGCTCCATGGGCCGACTAGCGGGAAGGCAACCCAATGAGCAGTTCTTC. Amino acid sequence: CASSSMGRLAGRQPNEQFF. Using reference TRBV19 and TRBJ2-1 for the parts outside the CDR3, the full variable domain is DGGITQSPKYLFRKEGQNVTLSCEQNLNHDAMYWYRQDPGQGLRLIYYSQIVNDFQKGDIAEGYSVSREKKESFPLTVTSAQKNPTAFYLCASSSMGRLAGRQPNEQFFGPGTRLTVL.

CDR3 sequence (DNA): TGTGCCAGCAGCTTAGTAGCAGGGCCCATTGTGGGAGATACGCAGTATTTT. Protein sequence: CASSLVAGPIVGDTQYF. The J gene is TRBJ2-3, the V gene TRBV7-2; TRBD1 might be the D (5 bases). Germline V gene lookup returns CDR1 SGHTA and CDR2 FQGNSA. Trimming took off 1 base at V and 5 bases at J, with 19 bases between the two ends. The length of the CDR3 is 17 residues.

The CDR3 DNA reads TGTGCCAGCAGTGAAGTTTGGGGACAGGGGACCTACGAGCAGTACTTC. Translation gives CASSEVWGQGTYEQYF. The chain couples TRBV2 to TRBJ2-7, with 10 bases aligning to TRBD1. The germline gives CDR1 SNHLY, CDR2 FYNNEI. The CDR3 has 16 amino acids. The junction had 5 bases not matched to a gene; V was cut back by 1 base and J by 2 bases.

DNA of the CDR3: TGTGCCAGCAGTTCCATTTTAGCGGGAGCCTACAATGAGCAGTTCTTC. Translated: CASSSILAGAYNEQFF. The chain is built from TRBV27 and TRBJ2-1; 9 nucleotides match TRBD2. The CDR3 sequence is 16 residues long. With 4 bases clipped from V and 2 bases from J, the junction kept 6 bases outside the gene matches. Germline values: CDR1 MNHEY, CDR2 SMNVEV (reference sequence).

This clone has only a few counts. The chain has TRBV3-1 (or the pseudogene TRBV3-2) and TRBJ2-3; 8 bases match TRBD2. Germline V CDR1 and CDR2: LGHDT, YNNKEL (reference sequence). This CDR3 contains 16 residues. The V gene end was trimmed by 4 bases and the J gene end by 7 bases; junction bases not matched to a gene: 13. CDR3 in amino acids: CASSRDPAGGGYTQYF. The CDR3 bases are TGTGCCAGCAGCCGCGACCCGGCGGGGGGCGGGTATACGCAGTATTTT.

This CDR3 reads CASSLDSETYGYTF. As DNA, the CDR3 is TGTGCCAGCAGCCTTGACAGCGAGACGTATGGCTACACCTTC. The chain is built from TRBV7-9 and TRBJ1-2; a weak D match, TRBD1 (5 bases). Looked up from germline, CDR1 is SEHNR and CDR2 is FQNEAQ (reference sequence). Trimming removed 5 bases from V and 5 bases from J, with 15 bases in between. The CDR3 runs 14 residues.

V gene TRBV5-6 combines with J gene TRBJ1-4; D is perhaps TRBD1 (5 bases). This CDR3 region has 15 residues. V shed 2 bases and J shed 3 bases, with 11 bases lying between them. Per germline, CDR1 SGHDT and CDR2 YYEEEE. CDR3 bases: TGTGCCAGCAGCTTCCTCTCAGGGCCTAATGAAAAACTGTTTTTT. It specifies CASSFLSGPNEKLFF.

The chain uses TRBV6-5 and TRBJ2-3, with unresolved D. Germline V CDR1 and CDR2: MNHEY, SVGAGI. Trimming left V 8 bases short and J 0 bases short, with 9 bases between. This CDR3 is 13 amino acids long. CDR3 sequence (DNA): TGTGCCAGCTCGTCGGTGAGCACAGATACGCAGTATTTT. Protein: CASSSVSTDTQYF.

The V call is TRBV19, the J call TRBJ1-4; weak D call: TRBD1 (6 bases). CDR1 LNHDA and CDR2 SQIVND come from the germline V gene (reference sequence). The CDR3 consists of 14 residues. The CDR3 spells CAQRGGQGHEKLFF. For the CDR3, the DNA is TGTGCGCAAAGGGGGGGCCAAGGTCATGAAAAACTGTTTTTT.

The chain uses TRBV19 and TRBJ2-2; D is uncertain. The CDR3 is made up of 14 amino acids. CDR1 and CDR2 (germline): LNHDA, SQIVND (reference sequence). Trimming removed 5 bases at V and 5 bases at J, with 12 bases between. CDR3 nucleotide sequence: TGTGCCAGTAGTTGGCAGACTGGGACCGGGGAGCTGTTTTTT. It yields the protein CASSWQTGTGELFF.

The CDR3 region is CASSETGDYGYTF. In nucleotides, the CDR3 is TGTGCCAGCAGTGAAACAGGGGACTATGGCTACACCTTC. The chain has TRBV28 and TRBJ1-2; 7 nucleotides match TRBD1. The length of the CDR3 is 13 residues. Looked up from germline, CDR1 is MDHEN and CDR2 is SYDVKM. V gave up 5 bases and J gave up 3 bases; unmatched junction bases: 3.

In this sample, this clone turned up once. The chain joins TRBV27 to TRBJ1-2; perhaps TRBD1 as D (6 bases). In germline, CDR1 is MNHEY, CDR2 SMNVEV (reference sequence). V lost 3 bases to trimming and J lost 6 bases, with 14 bases between them. There are 14 residues in the CDR3. DNA of the CDR3: TGTGCCAGCAGTTTTCGGGGGGCTGGTCATGGCTACACCTTC. Translation: CASSFRGAGHGYTF.

In the case of this clone: Because the CDR3's place on the DNA is in doubt, the DNA is left out and the CDR3 is given as listed by TCRdb. V usage is TRBV28 and J usage is TRBJ2-1; TRBD2, the D gene given by the table, was not confirmed from the DNA. The CDR3 is made up of 12 amino acids, end residues included. Germline assignment: CDR1 MDHEN and CDR2 SYDVKM. The CDR3 reads CASSSSGDEQFF.

The V gene is TRBV3-1 (or the pseudogene TRBV3-2), the J gene TRBJ1-2; 9 positions agree with TRBD1. This CDR3 comprises 16 residues. Germline CDR1 is LGHDT and CDR2 is YNNKEL (reference sequence). V shed 4 bases, J shed 4 bases, and the junction held 10 bases outside the gene matches. CDR3 DNA: TGTGCCAGCAGCCGGGACCGGGACAGGGAGGTCTATGGCTACACCTTC. Translation: CASSRDRDREVYGYTF.

V and J are TRBV10-3 and TRBJ2-3; 9 bases align to TRBD1. Losses at the gene ends were 7 bases for V and 3 bases for J; bases not matched to a gene: 2. Germline V gene data show CDR1 as ENHRY and CDR2 as SYGVKD. The CDR3 loop spans 13 amino acids. The CDR3, as DNA: TGTGCCATCATGGGACAGGGAACAGATACGCAGTATTTT. Translating it yields CAIMGQGTDTQYF.

The CDR3 protein is CASSLGTSGAYEQYF. In nucleotides, the CDR3 is TGTGCCAGCAGCTTAGGGACTAGCGGGGCCTACGAGCAGTACTTC. The chain recombines TRBV11-2 with TRBJ2-7; 12 bases agree with TRBD2. CDR1 and CDR2 (germline): SGHAT, FQNNGV. Unmatched junction bases numbered 0, after V lost 1 base and J lost 2 bases. The CDR3 runs to 15 residues.

The chain uses TRBV16 and TRBJ2-7; 7 bases agree with TRBD2. The germline V gene encodes CDR1 KGHSY and CDR2 FQNENV. V shed 4 bases, J shed 4 bases, and the junction held 7 bases outside the gene matches. The CDR3 sequence is 14 residues long. DNA for the CDR3: TGTGCCAGCAGCCCACCGACCGGGGGGTACGAGCAGTACTTC. It yields the protein CASSPPTGGYEQYF.

This clone has only one observation. The rearrangement links TRBV13 to TRBJ1-3; D call uncertain. The CDR3 has 11 residues. Deletions cut 6 bases from V and 4 bases from J, with 4 bases between. Per the germline V gene, CDR1 is PRHDT and CDR2 is FYEKMQ (reference sequence). CDR3 region: CASRRGNTIYF. The CDR3 DNA sequence: TGTGCCAGCAGGAGAGGAAACACCATATATTTT.